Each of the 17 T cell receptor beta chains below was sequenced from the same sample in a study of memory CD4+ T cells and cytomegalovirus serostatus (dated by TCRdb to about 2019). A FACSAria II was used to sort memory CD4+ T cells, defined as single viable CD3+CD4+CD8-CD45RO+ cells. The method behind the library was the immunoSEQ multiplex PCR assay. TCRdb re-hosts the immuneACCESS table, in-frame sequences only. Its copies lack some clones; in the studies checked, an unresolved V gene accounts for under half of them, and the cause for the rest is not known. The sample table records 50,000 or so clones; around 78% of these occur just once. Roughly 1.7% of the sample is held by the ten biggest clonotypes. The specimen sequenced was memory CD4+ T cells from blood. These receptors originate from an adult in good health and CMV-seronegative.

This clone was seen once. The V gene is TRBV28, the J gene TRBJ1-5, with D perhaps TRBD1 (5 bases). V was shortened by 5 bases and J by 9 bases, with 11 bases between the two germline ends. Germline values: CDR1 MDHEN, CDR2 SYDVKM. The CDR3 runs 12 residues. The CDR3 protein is CASSTGFGPQHF. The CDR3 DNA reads TGTGCCAGCAGTACAGGTTTTGGGCCCCAGCATTTT.

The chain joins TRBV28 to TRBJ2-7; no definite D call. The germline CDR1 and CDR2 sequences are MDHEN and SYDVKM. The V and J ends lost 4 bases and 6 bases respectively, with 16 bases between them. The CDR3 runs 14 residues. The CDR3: CASSSLGQRSEQYF. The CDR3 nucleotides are TGTGCCAGCAGTTCCCTTGGGCAGCGCTCCGAGCAGTACTTC. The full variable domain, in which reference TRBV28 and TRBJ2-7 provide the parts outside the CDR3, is DVKVTQSSRYLVKRTGEKVFLECVQDMDHENMFWYRQDPGLGLRLIYFSYDVKMKEKGDIPEGYSVSREKKERFSLILESASTNQTSMYLCASSSLGQRSEQYFGPGTRLTVT.

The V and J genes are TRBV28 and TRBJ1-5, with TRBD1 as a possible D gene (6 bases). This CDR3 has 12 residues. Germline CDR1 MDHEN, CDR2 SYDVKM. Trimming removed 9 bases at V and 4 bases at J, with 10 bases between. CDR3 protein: CASEGVNQPQHF. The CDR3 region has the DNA TGTGCCAGTGAGGGGGTAAATCAGCCCCAGCATTTT.

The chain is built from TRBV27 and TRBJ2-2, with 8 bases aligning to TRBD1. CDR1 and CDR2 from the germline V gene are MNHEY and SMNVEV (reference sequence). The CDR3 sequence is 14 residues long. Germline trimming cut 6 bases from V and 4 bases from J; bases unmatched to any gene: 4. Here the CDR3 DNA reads TGTGCCAGCAGGACAGGGGTCTTCACCGGGGAGCTGTTTTTT. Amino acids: CASRTGVFTGELFF.

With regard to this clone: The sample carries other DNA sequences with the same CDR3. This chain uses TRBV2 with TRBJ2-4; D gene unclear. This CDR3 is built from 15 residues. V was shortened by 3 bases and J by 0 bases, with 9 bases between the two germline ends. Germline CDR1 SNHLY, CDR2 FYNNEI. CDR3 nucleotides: TGTGCCAGCAGTGACAGGACCCTAGCCAAAAACATTCAGTACTTC. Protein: CASSDRTLAKNIQYF.

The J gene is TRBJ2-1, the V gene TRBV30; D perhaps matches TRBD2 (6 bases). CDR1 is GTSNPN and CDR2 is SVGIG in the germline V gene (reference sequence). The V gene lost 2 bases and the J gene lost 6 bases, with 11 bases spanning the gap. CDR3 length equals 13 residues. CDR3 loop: CAWSRLAVNEQFF. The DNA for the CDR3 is TGTGCCTGGAGTAGGTTAGCGGTCAATGAGCAGTTCTTC.

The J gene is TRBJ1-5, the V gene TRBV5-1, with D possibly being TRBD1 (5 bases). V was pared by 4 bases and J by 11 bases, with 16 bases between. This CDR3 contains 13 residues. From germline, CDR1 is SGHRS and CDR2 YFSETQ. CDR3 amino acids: CASSRGGEGTQHF. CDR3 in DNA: TGCGCCAGCAGCCGGGGTGGGGAGGGGACCCAGCATTTT.

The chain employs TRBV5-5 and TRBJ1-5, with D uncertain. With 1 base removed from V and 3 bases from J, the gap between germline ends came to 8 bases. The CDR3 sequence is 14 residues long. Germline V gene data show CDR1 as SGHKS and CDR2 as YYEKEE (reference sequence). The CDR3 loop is CASSLQPLNQPQHF. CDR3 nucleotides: TGTGCCAGCAGCTTGCAACCGCTCAATCAGCCCCAGCATTTT.

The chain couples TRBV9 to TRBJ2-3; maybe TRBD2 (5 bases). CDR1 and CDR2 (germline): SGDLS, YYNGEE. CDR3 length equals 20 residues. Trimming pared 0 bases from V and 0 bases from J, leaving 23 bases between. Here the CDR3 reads CASSVGRSQQSWGSTDTQYF. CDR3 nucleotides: TGTGCCAGCAGCGTAGGGAGGTCGCAACAGTCATGGGGAAGCACAGATACGCAGTATTTT.

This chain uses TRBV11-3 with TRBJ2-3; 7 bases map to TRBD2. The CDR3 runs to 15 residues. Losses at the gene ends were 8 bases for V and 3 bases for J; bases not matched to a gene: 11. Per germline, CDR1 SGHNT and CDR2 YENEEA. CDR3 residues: CASSPGGGGTDTQYF. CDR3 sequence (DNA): TGTGCCAGCTCGCCTGGCGGGGGTGGGACAGATACGCAGTATTTT. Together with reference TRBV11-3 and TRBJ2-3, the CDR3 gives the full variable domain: EAGVVQSPRYKIIEKKQPVAFWCNPISGHNTLYWYLQNLGQGPELLIRYENEEAVDDSQLPKDRFSAERLKGVDSTLKIQPAELGDSAVYLCASSPGGGGTDTQYFGPGTRLTVL.

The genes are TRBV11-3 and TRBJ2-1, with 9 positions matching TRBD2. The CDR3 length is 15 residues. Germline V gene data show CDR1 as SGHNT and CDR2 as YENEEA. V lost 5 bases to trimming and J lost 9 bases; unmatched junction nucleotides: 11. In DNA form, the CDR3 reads TGTGCCAGCAGCCATCCTGGCGGGGGGGCCGCTGAGCAGTTCTTC. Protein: CASSHPGGGAAEQFF.

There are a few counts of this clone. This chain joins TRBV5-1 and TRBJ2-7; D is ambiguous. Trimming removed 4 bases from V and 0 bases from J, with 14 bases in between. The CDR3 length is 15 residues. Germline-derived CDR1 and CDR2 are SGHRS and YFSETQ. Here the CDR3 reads CASSPHTIASYEQYF. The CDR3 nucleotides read TGCGCCAGCAGCCCACATACGATCGCCTCCTACGAGCAGTACTTC.

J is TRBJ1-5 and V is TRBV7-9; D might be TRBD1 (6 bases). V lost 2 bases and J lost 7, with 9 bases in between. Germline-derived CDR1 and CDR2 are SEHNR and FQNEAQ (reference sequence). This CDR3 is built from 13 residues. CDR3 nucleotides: TGTGCCAGCAGCTTAACAGGGAACCAGCCCCAGCATTTT. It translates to CASSLTGNQPQHF.

CDR3 protein: CAWGGQTDTQYF. The DNA of the CDR3 is TGTGCCTGGGGGGGACAGACAGATACGCAGTATTTT. V usage is TRBV30 and J usage is TRBJ2-3; 7 bases match TRBD1. Germline values: CDR1 GTSNPN, CDR2 SVGIG (reference sequence). The CDR3 length is 12 residues. Losses at the gene ends were 5 bases for V and 3 bases for J; bases not matched to a gene: 2.

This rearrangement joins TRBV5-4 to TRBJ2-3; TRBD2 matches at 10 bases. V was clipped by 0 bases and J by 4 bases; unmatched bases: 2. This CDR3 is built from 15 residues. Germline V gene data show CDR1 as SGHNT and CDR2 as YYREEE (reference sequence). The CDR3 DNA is TGTGCCAGCAGCTTGGTAGCGGGAGGACCAGATACGCAGTATTTT. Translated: CASSLVAGGPDTQYF.

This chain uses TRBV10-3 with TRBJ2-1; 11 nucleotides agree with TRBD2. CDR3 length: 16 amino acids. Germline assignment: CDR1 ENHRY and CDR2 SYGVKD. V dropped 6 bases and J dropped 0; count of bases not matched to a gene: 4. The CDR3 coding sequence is TGTGCCATCAGAGGGACTAGCGGCATCTCCTACAATGAGCAGTTCTTC. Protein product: CAIRGTSGISYNEQFF.

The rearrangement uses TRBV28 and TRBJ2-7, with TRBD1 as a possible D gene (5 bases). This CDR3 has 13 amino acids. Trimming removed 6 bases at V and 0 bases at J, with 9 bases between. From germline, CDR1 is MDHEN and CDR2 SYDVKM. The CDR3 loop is CASRQTASYEQYF. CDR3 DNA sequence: TGTGCCAGCAGACAGACAGCCTCCTACGAGCAGTACTTC.